These 18 T cell receptor beta chains share one sample of origin, sequenced in a study of control samples from healthy donors and cancer patients (dated by TCRdb to between 2020 and 2021). The library came from the immunoSEQ multiplex PCR assay. TCRdb stores this immuneACCESS table with in-frame sequences only. Part of the clones is absent; in the studies checked, under half of the shortfall reflects unresolved V genes, and no reason is known for the rest. Counted in this sample were roughly 95,000 clones; 88% of them appeared once. The ten largest clones add up to 13% to 15% of the sample. What was sequenced was blood. The receptors were sampled from a man between 25 and 39 years old in good health.

This chain connects TRBV2 to TRBJ2-7; D is uncertain. Germline loops: CDR1 SNHLY, CDR2 FYNNEI. This CDR3 is 14 amino acids long. The V and J ends lost 4 bases and 5 bases respectively, with 15 bases between them. CDR3 amino acids: CASSVSSLWDEQYF. DNA of the CDR3: TGTGCCAGCAGTGTGTCGAGTCTCTGGGACGAGCAGTACTTC.

The V call is TRBV12-5, the J call TRBJ2-6; 11 positions match TRBD1. Germline V CDR1 and CDR2: LGHNT, FRNRAP. V lost 3 bases to trimming and J lost 0 bases; unmatched junction nucleotides: 22. CDR3 length: 24 amino acids. CDR3 coding DNA: TGTGCTAGTGGTTTTACGCTCCAGGACAGGGGGCCAACCACGGGTCACTCTGGGGCCAACGTCCTGACTTTC. It yields the protein CASGFTLQDRGPTTGHSGANVLTF.

The DNA for the CDR3 is TGTGCCAGCAGCTTAATTGCCGGGAACGAGCAGTACTTC. It yields the protein CASSLIAGNEQYF. The V and J genes are TRBV7-2 and TRBJ2-7; D possibly corresponds to TRBD2 (5 bases). Germline values: CDR1 SGHTA, CDR2 FQGNSA. The CDR3 is 13 amino acids. V was trimmed by 2 bases and J by 5 bases, leaving 10 bases between them.

The chain couples TRBV5-1 to TRBJ2-3; TRBD2 matches 9 bases. This CDR3 comprises 16 residues. Germline V gives CDR1 SGHRS, CDR2 YFSETQ. After removal of 3 bases from V and 2 bases from J, the junction contained 7 bases not matched to a gene. The CDR3 spells CASSSVTSGNTDTQYF. In DNA, the CDR3 is TGCGCCAGCAGCTCGGTGACTAGCGGAAACACAGATACGCAGTATTTT.

The chain carries TRBV7-9 and TRBJ2-7; 11 positions agree with TRBD2. The CDR3 loop spans 17 amino acids. Germline V gene lookup returns CDR1 SEHNR and CDR2 FQNEAQ (reference sequence). J gave up 4 bases and V 4 bases, and 12 bases lay outside the gene matches. Here the CDR3 DNA reads TGTGCCAGCAGCTCCCATCAATTAGCGGGAGGGCCTTACGAGCAGTACTTC. As protein: CASSSHQLAGGPYEQYF.

The chain recombines TRBV6-5 with TRBJ1-2; D not resolved. The CDR3 length is 14 residues. V was cut by 7 bases and J by 5 bases, with 17 bases left in between. In germline, CDR1 is MNHEY, CDR2 SVGAGI. CDR3 sequence: CASKAGLSFYGYTF. The CDR3 nucleotides are TGTGCCAGCAAGGCCGGTCTGAGTTTTTATGGCTACACCTTC.

The V gene is TRBV20-1, the J gene TRBJ2-7, with 12 bases lining up with TRBD1. The CDR3 runs to 15 residues. Germline-derived CDR1 and CDR2 are DFQATT and SNEGSKA (reference sequence). V lost 3 bases, J lost 5 bases, and 8 bases stayed unmatched. CDR3 DNA sequence: TGCAGTGCTAGTGCTCCGGGACAGGGGGCGAACGAGCAGTACTTC. This codes for CSASAPGQGANEQYF.

CDR3 sequence (DNA): TGTGCCAGCAGTTTAATGTCGGGGGGCACTGAAGCTTTCTTT. This encodes CASSLMSGGTEAFF. This rearrangement joins TRBV27 to TRBJ1-1; maybe TRBD1 (5 bases). Germline V gene sequence: CDR1 MNHEY, CDR2 SMNVEV (reference sequence). Trimming stripped 2 bases from V and 4 bases from J, with 11 bases between. The CDR3 sequence is 14 residues long.

The rearrangement links TRBV5-1 to TRBJ2-7; 10 bases match TRBD2. After removal of 4 bases from V and 3 bases from J, the junction contained 10 bases not matched to a gene. This CDR3 spans 16 amino acids. Germline values: CDR1 SGHRS, CDR2 YFSETQ. CDR3 coding DNA: TGCGCCAGCAGCCTGGATAGACTAGCGGGCTTCTACGAGCAGTACTTC. This encodes CASSLDRLAGFYEQYF.

This clone was seen only once. This chain uses TRBV18 with TRBJ2-3; 8 bases align to TRBD1. This CDR3 comprises 15 residues. V shed 3 bases, J shed 5 bases, and the junction held 7 bases outside the gene matches. Germline values: CDR1 KGHSH, CDR2 LQKENI. CDR3 in amino acids: CASSPGQGGGDTQYF. In DNA form, the CDR3 reads TGTGCCAGCTCACCCGGACAGGGAGGAGGAGATACGCAGTATTTT.

The chain carries TRBV30 and TRBJ2-7; 7 nucleotides align to TRBD1. The length of the CDR3 is 17 residues. Trimming at V came to 1 base and at J to 1 base, leaving 13 bases not matched to a gene. Germline-derived CDR1 and CDR2 are GTSNPN and SVGIG (reference sequence). CDR3 nucleotide sequence: TGTGCCTGGAGTGGCTTACGAGACAGGGAGCCTTCCTACGAGCAGTACTTC. It translates to CAWSGLRDREPSYEQYF.

This rearrangement joins TRBV7-9 to TRBJ2-5; 7 bases match TRBD2. The germline V gene has CDR1 SEHNR and CDR2 FQNEAQ (reference sequence). Trimming cost V 4 bases and J 1 base; bases outside gene matches: 15. The CDR3 is 18 residues long. The CDR3 is CASSSIKIDGGVQETQYF. The DNA of the CDR3 is TGTGCCAGCAGCTCGATTAAGATAGATGGGGGGGTCCAAGAGACCCAGTACTTC.

V usage is TRBV12-5 and J usage is TRBJ2-5; maybe TRBD2 (6 bases). There are 14 residues in the CDR3. Germline V lookup: CDR1 LGHNT, CDR2 FRNRAP. V lost 1 base to trimming and J lost 5 bases, with 11 bases between them. CDR3: CASGLGAGLETQYF. The CDR3 nucleotides read TGTGCTAGTGGTTTGGGGGCGGGACTGGAGACCCAGTACTTC.

The chain couples TRBV28 to TRBJ2-7; 10 nucleotides agree with TRBD1. The CDR3 totals 15 residues. The V gene end was trimmed by 2 bases and the J gene end by 5 bases; junction bases not matched to a gene: 6. Per the germline V gene, CDR1 is MDHEN and CDR2 is SYDVKM. The CDR3 region has the DNA TGTGCCAGCAGTTTAATCAGACAGGGGGCCCACGAGCAGTACTTC. It yields the protein CASSLIRQGAHEQYF.

The CDR3, as DNA: TGTGCCAGCAGTTTAAGCGGGATTTCTTCACCCCTCCACTTT. Protein sequence: CASSLSGISSPLHF. The chain combines TRBV27 with TRBJ1-6; no firm D call. There are 14 residues in the CDR3. Deletions cut 2 bases from V and 9 bases from J, with 11 bases between. Germline CDR1 reads MNHEY; CDR2 reads SMNVEV (reference sequence).

The chain couples TRBV3-1 (or the pseudogene TRBV3-2) to TRBJ2-1, with TRBD2 matching over 10 bases. Unmatched junction bases numbered 12, after V lost 0 bases and J lost 4 bases. Germline V lookup: CDR1 LGHDT, CDR2 YNNKEL (reference sequence). This CDR3 spans 19 amino acids. The CDR3 DNA reads as TGTGCCAGCAGCCAAGAAAGGGTGGGACTAGCGAACGCATACAATGAGCAGTTCTTC. Amino acid sequence: CASSQERVGLANAYNEQFF.

The chain employs TRBV3-1 (or the pseudogene TRBV3-2) and TRBJ2-2; the match to TRBD2 covers 14 bases. CDR3 length: 17 amino acids. Germline V gene sequence: CDR1 LGHDT, CDR2 YNNKEL (reference sequence). The trim removed 3 bases at V and 5 bases at J, leaving 5 bases unmatched. The CDR3 sequence is CASSQGLAGAVTGELFF. The CDR3 DNA follows: TGTGCCAGCAGCCAGGGACTAGCGGGAGCGGTAACCGGGGAGCTGTTTTTT.

V gene TRBV30 combines with J gene TRBJ2-5; D is uncertain. This CDR3 spans 15 amino acids. The ends were cut back, 3 bases at V and 1 base at J, with 15 bases in the middle. The germline V gene encodes CDR1 GTSNPN and CDR2 SVGIG (reference sequence). The CDR3 sequence: CAWRLGSSFQETQYF. The CDR3, as DNA: TGTGCCTGGAGATTAGGGTCGAGTTTCCAAGAGACCCAGTACTTC. The variable domain in full, with the rest retrieved from reference TRBV30 and TRBJ2-5, is SQTIHQWPATLVQPVGSPLSLECTVEGTSNPNLYWYRQAAGRGLQLLFYSVGIGQISSEVPQNLSASRPQDRQFILSSKKLLLSDSGFYLCAWRLGSSFQETQYFGPGTRLLVL.